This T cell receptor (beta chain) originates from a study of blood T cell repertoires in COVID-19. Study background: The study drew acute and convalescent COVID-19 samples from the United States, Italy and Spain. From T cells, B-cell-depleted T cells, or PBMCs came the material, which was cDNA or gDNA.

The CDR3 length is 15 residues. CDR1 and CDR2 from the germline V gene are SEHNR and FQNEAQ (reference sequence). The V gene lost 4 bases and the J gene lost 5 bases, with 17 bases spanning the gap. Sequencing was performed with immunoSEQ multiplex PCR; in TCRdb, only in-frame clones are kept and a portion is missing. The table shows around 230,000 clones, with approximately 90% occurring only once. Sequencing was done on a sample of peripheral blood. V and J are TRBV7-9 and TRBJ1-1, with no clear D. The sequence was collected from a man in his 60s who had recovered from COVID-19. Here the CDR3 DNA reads TGTGCCAGCAGCTCGTGGGAGACGGGCGGGACTGAAGCTTTCTTT. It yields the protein CASSSWETGGTEAFF.